This TCR beta chain was documented in a study of blood T cell repertoires in COVID-19. Study-wide context: Specimens from acute and convalescent COVID-19 originated in the United States, Italy and Spain. PBMCs, B-cell-depleted T cells, or T cells were the source of the cDNA or gDNA that made up the material.

The CDR3 totals 19 residues. Original analysis: Estimation of nucleated cell counts was performed using reference gene primer amplification. Only in-frame clones appear in the TCRdb table, and some are missing; sequencing was by immunoSEQ multiplex PCR. That table supplies the V and J calls and clone size; D and trimming were determined from the DNA. In the table there are some 140,000 clones, 70% to 85% of which are singletons. The TCR was taken from a woman older than 75 with acute or convalescent COVID-19. The chain combines TRBV21-1 with TRBJ2-1; the D call in the table, TRBD2, was not verified against the DNA. TRBV21-1 is flagged as a pseudogene. Material: peripheral blood. The CDR3 region has the DNA TGTGCCAGCTTAGGCCCAGGGATGACGGGGGAGCGTTACTACAATGAGCAGTTCTTC. Its translation is CASLGPGMTGERYYNEQFF.